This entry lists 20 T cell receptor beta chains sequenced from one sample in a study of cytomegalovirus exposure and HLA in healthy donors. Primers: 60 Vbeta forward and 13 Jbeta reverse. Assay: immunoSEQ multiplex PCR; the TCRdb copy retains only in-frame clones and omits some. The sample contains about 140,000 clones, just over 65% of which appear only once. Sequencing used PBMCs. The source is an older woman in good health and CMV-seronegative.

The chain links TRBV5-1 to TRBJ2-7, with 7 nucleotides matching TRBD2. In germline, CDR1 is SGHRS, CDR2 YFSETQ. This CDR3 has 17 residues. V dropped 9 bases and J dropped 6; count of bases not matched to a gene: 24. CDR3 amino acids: CATLSGVTSAGVGEQYF. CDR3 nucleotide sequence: TGCGCCACCCTCTCGGGCGTCACGTCCGCGGGAGTGGGCGAGCAGTACTTC. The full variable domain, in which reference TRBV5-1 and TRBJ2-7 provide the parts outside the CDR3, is KAGVTQTPRYLIKTRGQQVTLSCSPISGHRSVSWYQQTPGQGLQFLFEYFSETQRNKGNFPGRFSGRQFSNSRSEMNVSTLELGDSALYLCATLSGVTSAGVGEQYFGPGTRLTVT.

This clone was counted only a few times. CDR3 DNA sequence: TGTGCCAGCAGCCTAAGGGACAGGGCGACCCAGTACTTC. Translation gives CASSLRDRATQYF. V is TRBV7-2 and J is TRBJ2-5; 9 nucleotides line up with TRBD1. Unmatched junction bases numbered 5, after V lost 5 bases and J lost 7 bases. The CDR3 length is 13 residues. Germline V CDR1 and CDR2: SGHTA, FQGNSA.

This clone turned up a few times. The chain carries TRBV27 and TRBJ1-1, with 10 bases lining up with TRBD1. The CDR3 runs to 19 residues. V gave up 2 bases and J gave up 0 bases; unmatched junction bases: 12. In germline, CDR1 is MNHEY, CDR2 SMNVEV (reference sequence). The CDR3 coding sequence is TGTGCCAGCAGTTTAAGTCCCGACAGGGGGCGCGTCTTGAACACTGAAGCTTTCTTT. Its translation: CASSLSPDRGRVLNTEAFF.

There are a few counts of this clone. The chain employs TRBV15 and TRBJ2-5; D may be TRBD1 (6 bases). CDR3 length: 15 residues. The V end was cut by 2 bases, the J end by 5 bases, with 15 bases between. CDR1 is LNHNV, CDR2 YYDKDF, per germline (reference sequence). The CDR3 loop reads CATSRIDRFRETQYF. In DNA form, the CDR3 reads TGTGCCACCAGCAGAATCGACAGGTTTAGGGAGACCCAGTACTTC.

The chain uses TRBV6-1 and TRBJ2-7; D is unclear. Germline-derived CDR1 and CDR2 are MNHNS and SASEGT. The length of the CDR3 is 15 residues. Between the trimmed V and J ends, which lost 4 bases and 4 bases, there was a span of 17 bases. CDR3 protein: CASSVREEIIYEQYF. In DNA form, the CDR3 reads TGTGCCAGCAGTGTGCGAGAGGAGATCATTTACGAGCAGTACTTC.

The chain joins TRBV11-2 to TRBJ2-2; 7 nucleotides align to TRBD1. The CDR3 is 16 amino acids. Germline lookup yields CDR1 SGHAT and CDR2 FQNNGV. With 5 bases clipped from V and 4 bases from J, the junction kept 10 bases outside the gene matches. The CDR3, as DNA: TGTGCCAGCAGCCAACAGGGACAGTGGGGCACCGGGGAGCTGTTTTTT. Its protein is CASSQQGQWGTGELFF.

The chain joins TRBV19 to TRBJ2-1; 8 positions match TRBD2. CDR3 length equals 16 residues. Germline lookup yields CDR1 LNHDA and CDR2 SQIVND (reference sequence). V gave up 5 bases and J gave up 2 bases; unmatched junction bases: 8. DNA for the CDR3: TGTGCCAGTAGTCTCTCAGCGGGAGAGACCTACAATGAGCAGTTCTTC. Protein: CASSLSAGETYNEQFF.

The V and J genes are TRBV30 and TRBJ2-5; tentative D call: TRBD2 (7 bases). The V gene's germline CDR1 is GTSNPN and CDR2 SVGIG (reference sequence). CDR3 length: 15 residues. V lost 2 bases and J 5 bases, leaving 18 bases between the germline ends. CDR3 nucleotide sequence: TGTGCCTGGAGTCCTACCCCAGGGGAGGGTGAGACCCAGTACTTC. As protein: CAWSPTPGEGETQYF.

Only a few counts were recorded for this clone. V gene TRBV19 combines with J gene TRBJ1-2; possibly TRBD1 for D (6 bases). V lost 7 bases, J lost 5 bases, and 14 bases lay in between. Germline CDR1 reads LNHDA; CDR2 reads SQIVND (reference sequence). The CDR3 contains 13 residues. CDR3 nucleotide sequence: TGTGCCAGTACGTTGCGGGGGGCTTATGGCTACACCTTC. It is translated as CASTLRGAYGYTF.

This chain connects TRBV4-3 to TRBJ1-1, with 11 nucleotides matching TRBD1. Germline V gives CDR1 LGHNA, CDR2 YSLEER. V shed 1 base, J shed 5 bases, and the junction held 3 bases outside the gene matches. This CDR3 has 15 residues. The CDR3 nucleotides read TGCGCCAGCAGCCAAGGGGGACAGGGGGTTACTGAAGCTTTCTTT. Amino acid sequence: CASSQGGQGVTEAFF.

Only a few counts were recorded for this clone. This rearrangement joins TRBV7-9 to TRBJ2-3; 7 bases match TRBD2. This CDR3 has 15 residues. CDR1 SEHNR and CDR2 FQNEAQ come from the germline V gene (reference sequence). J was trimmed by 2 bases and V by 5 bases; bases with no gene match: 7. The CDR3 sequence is CASSRSGGNTDTQYF. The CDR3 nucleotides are TGTGCCAGCAGCCGGTCCGGGGGGAACACAGATACGCAGTATTTT.

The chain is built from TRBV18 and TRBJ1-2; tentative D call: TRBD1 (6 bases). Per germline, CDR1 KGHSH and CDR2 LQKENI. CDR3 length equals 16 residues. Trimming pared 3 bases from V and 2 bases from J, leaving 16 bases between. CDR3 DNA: TGTGCCAGCTCACCTTCAACAGGGTCCGGGAACTATGGCTACACCTTC. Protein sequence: CASSPSTGSGNYGYTF.

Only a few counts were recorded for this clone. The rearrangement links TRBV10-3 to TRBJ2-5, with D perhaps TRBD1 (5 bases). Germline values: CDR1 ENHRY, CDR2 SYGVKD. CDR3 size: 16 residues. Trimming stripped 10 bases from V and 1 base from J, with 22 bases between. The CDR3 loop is CASRAGSYGFQETQYF. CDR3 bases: TGTGCCAGCAGGGCCGGCTCGTACGGGTTCCAAGAGACCCAGTACTTC.

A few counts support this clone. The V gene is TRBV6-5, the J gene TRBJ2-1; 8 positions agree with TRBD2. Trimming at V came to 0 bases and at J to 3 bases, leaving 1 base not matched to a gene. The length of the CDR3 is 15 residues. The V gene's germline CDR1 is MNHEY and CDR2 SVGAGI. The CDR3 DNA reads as TGTGCCAGCAGTTACTCAGCGGGGGACTACAATGAGCAGTTCTTC. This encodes CASSYSAGDYNEQFF.

The CDR3 nucleotides are TGTGCCAGCGGGGTTGGGGACAGCTATAACTATGGCTACACCTTC. Encoded protein: CASGVGDSYNYGYTF. J is TRBJ1-2 and V is TRBV27; 7 bases are shared with TRBD1. Trimming at V came to 8 bases and at J to 1 base, leaving 10 bases not matched to a gene. Germline V gene data show CDR1 as MNHEY and CDR2 as SMNVEV (reference sequence). The CDR3 sequence is 15 residues long.

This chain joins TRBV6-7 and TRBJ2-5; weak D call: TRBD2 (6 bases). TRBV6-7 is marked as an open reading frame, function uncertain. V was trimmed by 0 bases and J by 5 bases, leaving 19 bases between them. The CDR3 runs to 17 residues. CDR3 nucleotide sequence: TGTGCCAGCAGTTACTCCCTGGGAATGGAGGGTTTGGAGACCCAGTACTTC. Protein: CASSYSLGMEGLETQYF.

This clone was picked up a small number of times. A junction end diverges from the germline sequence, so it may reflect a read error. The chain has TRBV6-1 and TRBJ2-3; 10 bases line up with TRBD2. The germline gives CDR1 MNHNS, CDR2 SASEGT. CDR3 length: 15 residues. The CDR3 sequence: CASSKAGGLTDTQYF. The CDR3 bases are TGTGCCAGCAGTAAAGCGGGGGGGCTCACAGATACGCAGTATTTT.

CDR3 loop: CASSPPRALGTEAFF. Written as DNA, the CDR3 is TGTGCCAGCAGTCCCCCCAGGGCTCTGGGCACTGAAGCTTTCTTT. The chain links TRBV28 to TRBJ1-1; possibly TRBD1 for D (5 bases). The CDR3 is 15 amino acids. V was pared by 5 bases and J by 4 bases, with 17 bases between. Germline V gene lookup returns CDR1 MDHEN and CDR2 SYDVKM.

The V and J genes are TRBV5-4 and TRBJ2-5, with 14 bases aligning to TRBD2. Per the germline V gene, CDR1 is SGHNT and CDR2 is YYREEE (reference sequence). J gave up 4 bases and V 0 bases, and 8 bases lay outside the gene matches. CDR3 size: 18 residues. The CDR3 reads CASSLGTGLAGGGETQYF. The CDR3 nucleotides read TGTGCCAGCAGCTTGGGCACAGGACTAGCGGGGGGCGGAGAGACCCAGTACTTC.

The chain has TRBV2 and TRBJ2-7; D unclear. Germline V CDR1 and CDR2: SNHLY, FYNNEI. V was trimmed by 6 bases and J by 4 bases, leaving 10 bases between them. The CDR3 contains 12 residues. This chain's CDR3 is CASRSDGYEQYF. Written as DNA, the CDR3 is TGTGCCAGCAGGTCTGACGGGTACGAGCAGTACTTC.